The source of this T cell receptor (beta chain) is a study of PD-L1 blockade in urothelial cancer. Study-level information: Timepoints chosen for blood analysis were 3 weeks (second dose) and 6 weeks after treatment start. Researchers found blood samples held a median of about 130,000 T cells.

Libraries were prepared by immunoSEQ multiplex PCR; TCRdb keeps only in-frame clonotypes and omits some of them. Of roughly 38,000 clones in the sample, roughly 82% are singletons; the top ten hold about 7%. V lost 1 base and J lost 7, with 20 bases in between. This CDR3 contains 16 residues. CDR1 is SGHRS, CDR2 YFSETQ, per germline. As to time point: pretreatment peripheral blood. It was locally advanced or metastatic urothelial carcinoma that patients had. The sample here was PBMCs, taken around atezolizumab (anti-PD-L1) treatment. The receptor's source is a man in his sixties with urothelial cancer. The chain has TRBV5-1 and TRBJ1-2, with TRBD1 as a possible D gene (6 bases). This CDR3 is CASSLSGQLEGVGYTF. For the CDR3, the DNA is TGCGCCAGCAGCTTGTCCGGACAGTTGGAAGGGGTTGGCTACACCTTC.